This entry lists 21 T cell receptor beta chains sequenced from one sample in a study of naive and memory T cell subsets. Both TRBC1 and TRBC2 were covered by a beta constant-region primer of two equimolar oligonucleotides. TCRdb reanalysed the UMI-ligation and nested PCR reads using MiXCR and keeps one entry per CDR3 protein. The data hold roughly 140,000 distinct CDR3 sequences, with around 15% observed a single time. The specimen sequenced was naive CD4+ T cells from blood. The receptors stem from a human donor in good health.

The V call is TRBV20-1, the J call TRBJ1-1; D not resolved. V lost 3 bases and J lost 4, with 9 bases in between. CDR1 is DFQATT and CDR2 is SNEGSKA in the germline V gene (reference sequence). This CDR3 region has 12 residues. CDR3 nucleotides: TGCAGTGCTAGCTCTGGCAGCACTGAAGCTTTCTTT. It encodes CSASSGSTEAFF.

This clonotype occurred a few times. This chain links TRBV4-2 with TRBJ1-4; TRBD1 matches 7 bases. The ends lost 1 base at V and 3 bases at J; junction bases unmatched: 5. This CDR3 region has 16 residues. Per the germline V gene, CDR1 is LGHNA and CDR2 is YNFKEQ. This chain's CDR3 is CASSQGGTVANEKLFF. Written as DNA, the CDR3 is TGTGCCAGCAGCCAAGGGGGGACAGTGGCTAATGAAAAACTGTTTTTT.

This clonotype was observed a handful of times. The chain employs TRBV27 and TRBJ2-7; 11 nucleotides align to TRBD1. The CDR3 is 17 amino acids. V shed 6 bases and J 4 bases; nucleotides not matched to a gene: 14. Germline CDR1 and CDR2: MNHEY and SMNVEV (reference sequence). The CDR3 protein is CASSKHGQGAITYEQYF. The CDR3 region has the DNA TGTGCCAGCAGCAAACACGGACAGGGGGCGATAACTTACGAGCAGTACTTC.

This clonotype came up a few times. The CDR3 is CASRHGNPYQETQYF. The CDR3 DNA is TGCGCCAGCAGACACGGGAACCCTTACCAAGAGACCCAGTACTTC. The chain uses TRBV23-1 and TRBJ2-5, with a possible D match to TRBD2 (5 bases). TRBV23-1 is given ORF status, its function remaining uncertain. Trimming stripped 6 bases from V and 0 bases from J, with 14 bases between. This CDR3 has 15 residues.

This rearrangement joins TRBV28 to TRBJ1-6; D uncertain. The V gene lost 7 bases and the J gene lost 5 bases, with 15 bases spanning the gap. This CDR3 region has 15 residues. Looked up from germline, CDR1 is MDHEN and CDR2 is SYDVKM. DNA for the CDR3: TGTGCCAGCACCCGCCTCCAGCTGAATAATTCACCCCTCCACTTT. It translates to CASTRLQLNNSPLHF.

This rearrangement joins TRBV7-7 to TRBJ2-2; TRBD2 might be the D (5 bases). The V and J ends lost 5 bases and 5 bases respectively, with 12 bases between them. Germline V gives CDR1 SSHAT, CDR2 FNYEAQ (reference sequence). This CDR3 has 14 residues. The CDR3 loop is CASSPLASTGELFF. Here the CDR3 DNA reads TGTGCCAGCAGCCCCTTAGCGTCTACCGGGGAGCTGTTTTTT. The full variable domain, with the rest looked up from reference TRBV7-7 and TRBJ2-2, is GAGVSQSPRYKVTKRGQDVTLRCDPISSHATLYWYQQALGQGPEFLTYFNYEAQPDKSGLPSDRFSAERPEGSISTLTIQRTEQRDSAMYRCASSPLASTGELFFGEGSRLTVL.

This chain joins TRBV13 and TRBJ1-5; 7 bases fit TRBD1. J lost 3 bases, V lost 5 bases, and 4 bases had no gene match. Per germline, CDR1 PRHDT and CDR2 FYEKMQ (reference sequence). CDR3 length: 14 amino acids. In DNA, the CDR3 is TGTGCCAGCAGCCGGGGACAGAACAATCAGCCCCAGCATTTT. Its translation: CASSRGQNNQPQHF.

CDR3 DNA: TGTGCCAGCAGTATAAGGACAGGACATGAAGCTTTCTTT. It translates to CASSIRTGHEAFF. The chain links TRBV27 to TRBJ1-1; TRBD1 matches 7 bases. Germline V gives CDR1 MNHEY, CDR2 SMNVEV (reference sequence). The trim removed 5 bases at V and 7 bases at J, leaving 7 bases unmatched. The CDR3 has 13 amino acids.

The chain couples TRBV7-9 to TRBJ2-5; 9 bases line up with TRBD2. V lost 4 bases and J lost 4; bases outside the gene matches: 7. From germline, CDR1 is SEHNR and CDR2 FQNEAQ (reference sequence). CDR3 length: 15 amino acids. CDR3 in amino acids: CASSWEREARETQYF. CDR3 nucleotide sequence: TGTGCCAGCAGCTGGGAGCGGGAGGCTCGAGAGACCCAGTACTTC.

Only a few counts were recorded for this clonotype. The J gene is TRBJ2-2, the V gene TRBV11-2; 9 nucleotides line up with TRBD2. The CDR3 is 16 amino acids. CDR1 and CDR2 (germline): SGHAT, FQNNGV. V lost 5 bases to trimming and J lost 0 bases; unmatched junction nucleotides: 4. CDR3 in amino acids: CASSPRLAANTGELFF. The CDR3 DNA sequence: TGTGCCAGCAGCCCCCGACTAGCGGCGAACACCGGGGAGCTGTTTTTT.

The chain recombines TRBV3-1 with TRBJ2-7; D ambiguous. This CDR3 comprises 13 residues. Looked up from germline, CDR1 is LGHDT and CDR2 is YNNKEL (reference sequence). V was trimmed by 4 bases and J by 1 base, leaving 8 bases between them. The chain's CDR3 is CASSLPTSYEQYF. As DNA, the CDR3 is TGTGCCAGCAGCCTCCCGACATCCTACGAGCAGTACTTC.

This clonotype was recorded at least ten times. The chain combines TRBV9 with TRBJ2-2; D may be TRBD2 (6 bases). The CDR3 is 17 residues long. Germline V gene data show CDR1 as SGDLS and CDR2 as YYNGEE. The V end was cut by 2 bases, the J end by 4 bases, with 18 bases between. The CDR3 DNA reads TGTGCCAGCAGCGTTAGTAGCGGTCAGATCCCCACCGGGGAGCTGTTTTTT. Translated: CASSVSSGQIPTGELFF.

The chain carries TRBV28 and TRBJ2-2; D gene uncertain. V was pared by 5 bases and J by 8 bases, with 9 bases between. The germline V gene encodes CDR1 MDHEN and CDR2 SYDVKM. This CDR3 comprises 12 residues. DNA of the CDR3: TGTGCCAGCAGTGCCCCGAGAGGGGAGCTGTTTTTT. Residues: CASSAPRGELFF.

The chain links TRBV19 to TRBJ1-6; no reliable D call. V was clipped by 6 bases and J by 0 bases, with 6 bases between them. There are 14 residues in the CDR3. The germline V gene encodes CDR1 LNHDA and CDR2 SQIVND (reference sequence). The CDR3 region has the DNA TGTGCCAGTAGGAAAGACTCCTATAATTCACCCCTCCACTTT. Translation gives CASRKDSYNSPLHF.

The J gene is TRBJ1-4, the V gene TRBV12-3 or TRBV12-4, with D possibly matching TRBD1 (6 bases). V lost 6 bases and J lost 7, with 15 bases in between. This CDR3 is 14 amino acids long. CDR3 sequence reads: CASSPGGGREKLFF. The CDR3 nucleotides are TGTGCCAGCAGCCCCGGAGGGGGGCGTGAAAAACTGTTTTTT.

The sample holds a few counts of this clonotype. The chain links TRBV11-2 to TRBJ1-5; no clear D. This CDR3 spans 12 amino acids. Trimming cost V 5 bases and J 4 bases, with 6 bases left between them. The germline gives CDR1 SGHAT, CDR2 FQNNGV. Here the CDR3 DNA reads TGTGCCAGCAGCGTAGGTAATCAGCCCCAGCATTTT. This codes for CASSVGNQPQHF.

V gene TRBV4-1 combines with J gene TRBJ2-1; TRBD2 matches at 9 bases. The V gene's germline CDR1 is MGHRA and CDR2 YSYEKL. The junction had 7 bases not matched to a gene; V was cut back by 1 base and J by 6 bases. The CDR3 length is 16 residues. The CDR3 region is CASSQVALAGPNEQFF. CDR3 nucleotides: TGCGCCAGCAGCCAAGTAGCCCTAGCGGGACCCAATGAGCAGTTCTTC.

The table lists this clonotype with a few counts. This sequence joins TRBV2 and TRBJ1-1, with D tentatively TRBD1 (5 bases). CDR3 length equals 13 residues. V was trimmed by 4 bases and J by 6 bases, leaving 12 bases between them. CDR1 and CDR2 from the germline V gene are SNHLY and FYNNEI. As DNA, the CDR3 is TGTGCCAGCAGTGTCATAAGGGGCTCTGAAGCTTTCTTT. Translated, it gives CASSVIRGSEAFF. Using reference TRBV2 and TRBJ1-1 for the parts outside the CDR3, the full variable domain is EPEVTQTPSHQVTQMGQEVILRCVPISNHLYFYWYRQILGQKVEFLVSFYNNEISEKSEIFDDQFSVERPDGSNFTLKIRSTKLEDSAMYFCASSVIRGSEAFFGQGTRLTVV.

The chain uses TRBV20-1 and TRBJ2-1; TRBD2 matches at 8 bases. Germline trimming cut 0 bases from V and 6 bases from J; bases unmatched to any gene: 7. Germline V gives CDR1 DFQATT, CDR2 SNEGSKA (reference sequence). This CDR3 contains 15 residues. The CDR3 region has the DNA TGCAGTGCTAGAGATGGAGCGGGAGTTGGCAATGAGCAGTTCTTC. Translated, it gives CSARDGAGVGNEQFF.

This chain joins TRBV6-5 and TRBJ1-1; 7 nucleotides agree with TRBD1. This CDR3 contains 13 residues. Germline V lookup: CDR1 MNHEY, CDR2 SVGAGI. The J segment lost 3 bases and the V segment lost 6 bases, leaving 4 bases of the junction unmatched. The CDR3 region has the DNA TGTGCCAGCAGCGGACAGGTGGACACTGAAGCTTTCTTT. This encodes CASSGQVDTEAFF.

The chain links TRBV11-2 to TRBJ2-3; 7 bases map to TRBD2. This CDR3 is 14 amino acids long. Germline values: CDR1 SGHAT, CDR2 FQNNGV. V shed 11 bases and J 2 bases; nucleotides not matched to a gene: 10. The CDR3 nucleotides are TGTGCCTCCTCTCGCGGGAGATCCACAGATACGCAGTATTTT. Protein sequence: CASSRGRSTDTQYF.